Presented here are 21 T cell receptor beta chains from one specimen sequenced in a study of blood T cell repertoires in COVID-19. TCRdb's table, derived via immunoSEQ multiplex PCR, lists solely in-frame clones and lacks some. This sample has around 130,000 clones, with around four fifths found just once. Sequencing was done on a sample of PBMCs or T cells enriched from blood (not recorded which). The receptor source for this set is a woman in her forties or fifties with acute COVID-19.

This clone was detected only a few times. The chain recombines TRBV27 with TRBJ2-2; 7 bases map to TRBD2. V dropped 9 bases and J dropped 2; count of bases not matched to a gene: 15. Germline CDR1 and CDR2: MNHEY and SMNVEV (reference sequence). The CDR3 totals 17 residues. The CDR3 spells CASTSWGTSANTGELFF. The CDR3 coding sequence is TGTGCCAGTACCTCCTGGGGTACTAGCGCTAACACCGGGGAGCTGTTTTTT.

J is TRBJ2-7 and V is TRBV7-2, with TRBD2 matching over 7 bases. V was pared by 1 base and J by 7 bases, with 4 bases of the junction left unmatched. CDR1 is SGHTA and CDR2 is FQGNSA in the germline V gene. The CDR3 loop spans 13 amino acids. CDR3 amino acids: CASSLDGRAEQYF. CDR3 DNA: TGTGCCAGCAGCTTAGATGGGAGGGCGGAGCAGTACTTC.

The chain is built from TRBV27 and TRBJ2-3, with a possible D match to TRBD2 (5 bases). The V gene lost 2 bases and the J gene lost 1 base, with 16 bases spanning the gap. CDR1 is MNHEY and CDR2 is SMNVEV in the germline V gene (reference sequence). The CDR3 covers 17 residues. CDR3 coding DNA: TGTGCCAGCAGTTTAGAAGCGGCCCCCTACGGCACAGATACGCAGTATTTT. Amino acids: CASSLEAAPYGTDTQYF.

The chain has TRBV4-2 and TRBJ2-3; 10 bases align to TRBD2. CDR1 is LGHNA, CDR2 YNFKEQ, per germline. The V segment lost 4 bases and the J segment 0 bases; nucleotides outside the gene matches: 4. The CDR3 has 16 residues. The CDR3 DNA is TGTGCCAGCAGCCTAGCGGGAGGCCCTAGCACAGATACGCAGTATTTT. It encodes CASSLAGGPSTDTQYF.

Only a few counts were recorded for this clone. V usage is TRBV6-6 and J usage is TRBJ2-7, with 8 bases lining up with TRBD1. This CDR3 has 13 amino acids. CDR1 is MNHNY and CDR2 is SVGAGI in the germline V gene (reference sequence). The ends lost 5 bases at V and 3 bases at J; junction bases unmatched: 3. This chain's CDR3 is CASSHGQGYEQYF. The DNA of the CDR3 is TGTGCCAGCAGTCATGGACAGGGCTACGAGCAGTACTTC.

This clone has more than one count but fewer than ten. J is TRBJ2-1 and V is TRBV5-1, with 8 bases lining up with TRBD2. The CDR3 totals 16 residues. Germline V CDR1 and CDR2: SGHRS, YFSETQ. V was clipped by 4 bases and J by 3 bases; unmatched bases: 9. CDR3 amino acids: CASSRKAGADYNEQFF. The CDR3 DNA sequence: TGCGCCAGCAGCAGGAAAGCGGGAGCGGACTACAATGAGCAGTTCTTC.

The chain employs TRBV29-1 and TRBJ1-2; 8 bases are a match to TRBD1. V lost 4 bases, J lost 6 bases, and 10 bases stayed unmatched. The CDR3 totals 14 residues. Germline assignment: CDR1 SQVTM and CDR2 ANQGSEA. The CDR3, as DNA: TGCAGCGTTGGTTCTTCGTGGGACAGGCATGGCTACACCTTC. Its translation: CSVGSSWDRHGYTF.

This rearrangement joins TRBV7-2 to TRBJ1-5; D is perhaps TRBD1 (6 bases). V was pared by 3 bases and J by 2 bases, with 11 bases between. CDR1 is SGHTA, CDR2 FQGNSA, per germline. The CDR3 loop spans 15 amino acids. CDR3 sequence: CASSFGGPGNQPQHF. The CDR3 DNA sequence: TGTGCCAGCAGCTTCGGGGGGCCGGGCAATCAGCCCCAGCATTTT. The variable domain in full, with the rest retrieved from reference TRBV7-2 and TRBJ1-5, is GAGVSQSPSNKVTEKGKDVELRCDPISGHTALYWYRQSLGQGLEFLIYFQGNSAPDKSGLPSDRFSAERTGGSVSTLTIQRTQQEDSAVYLCASSFGGPGNQPQHFGDGTRLSIL.

The chain couples TRBV19 to TRBJ2-7; perhaps TRBD1 as D (5 bases). Germline CDR1 LNHDA, CDR2 SQIVND (reference sequence). The ends were cut back, 6 bases at V and 5 bases at J, with 20 bases in the middle. The CDR3 extends over 15 amino acids. CDR3 amino acids: CASSQIVTDTHEQYF. CDR3 bases: TGTGCCAGTAGCCAGATAGTGACAGATACCCACGAGCAGTACTTC.

This sequence joins TRBV7-6 and TRBJ2-6; 7 bases line up with TRBD1. Trimming removed 7 bases from V and 1 base from J; junction bases left unmatched: 13. The CDR3 runs 18 residues. Germline lookup yields CDR1 SGHVS and CDR2 FNYEAQ. The DNA of the CDR3 is TGTGCCAGCACCCCCCGACAGGGTGGAGAGTCTGGGGCCAACGTCCTGACTTTC. Encoded protein: CASTPRQGGESGANVLTF.

This chain links TRBV6-5 with TRBJ1-1; TRBD1 might be the D (6 bases). The length of the CDR3 is 14 residues. CDR1 and CDR2 (germline): MNHEY, SVGAGI. Trimming cost V 6 bases and J 5 bases, with 16 bases left between them. CDR3 in DNA: TGTGCCAGCAGCGGAGGACAGAGTGGAACTGAAGCTTTCTTT. It codes for CASSGGQSGTEAFF.

This chain's CDR3 is CASSPYLGTDTQYF. The DNA of the CDR3 is TGCGCCAGCTCGCCCTACCTGGGCACAGATACGCAGTATTTT. The V and J genes are TRBV4-1 and TRBJ2-3; D gene uncertain. Trimming cost V 8 bases and J 1 base, with 13 bases left between them. CDR1 is MGHRA and CDR2 is YSYEKL in the germline V gene. The CDR3 is made up of 14 amino acids.

V gene TRBV7-8 combines with J gene TRBJ2-4; 8 nucleotides match TRBD1. This CDR3 region has 15 residues. CDR1 SGHVS and CDR2 FQNEAQ come from the germline V gene. Trimming at V came to 2 bases and at J to 3 bases, leaving 3 bases not matched to a gene. CDR3 in DNA: TGTGCCAGCAGCTTACCAACAGGGGGCAAAAACATTCAGTACTTC. It specifies CASSLPTGGKNIQYF. Together with reference TRBV7-8 and TRBJ2-4, the CDR3 gives the full variable domain: GAGVSQSPRYKVAKRGQDVALRCDPISGHVSLFWYQQALGQGPEFLTYFQNEAQLDKSGLPSDRFFAERPEGSVSTLKIQRTQQEDSAVYLCASSLPTGGKNIQYFGAGTRLSVL.

The chain joins TRBV11-2 to TRBJ2-7; the match to TRBD2 covers 8 bases. Germline V gene data show CDR1 as SGHAT and CDR2 as FQNNGV. J lost 6 bases, V lost 0 bases, and 10 bases had no gene match. The CDR3 runs to 16 residues. CDR3: CASSLDLTGGPFEQYF. CDR3 coding DNA: TGTGCCAGCAGCTTAGATCTGACGGGAGGGCCGTTCGAGCAGTACTTC.

The rearrangement uses TRBV9 and TRBJ1-3; D is uncertain. CDR3 length: 13 residues. Trimming stripped 0 bases from V and 3 bases from J, with 4 bases between. Per germline, CDR1 SGDLS and CDR2 YYNGEE. The CDR3 reads CASSVDYGNTIYF. Written as DNA, the CDR3 is TGTGCCAGCAGCGTAGACTATGGAAACACCATATATTTT.

The chain is built from TRBV7-3 and TRBJ2-3; 14 bases align to TRBD2. Per the germline V gene, CDR1 is SGHTA and CDR2 is FQGTGA. The V segment lost 10 bases and the J segment 4 bases; nucleotides outside the gene matches: 10. The CDR3 has 16 amino acids. The CDR3 reads CATSGLAGVSPDTQYF. CDR3 DNA sequence: TGTGCCACGTCGGGACTAGCGGGAGTAAGCCCAGATACGCAGTATTTT.

This rearrangement joins TRBV15 to TRBJ1-2; D is ambiguous. This CDR3 contains 13 residues. Germline V gives CDR1 LNHNV, CDR2 YYDKDF (reference sequence). V was trimmed by 5 bases and J by 4 bases, leaving 11 bases between them. CDR3 coding DNA: TGTGCCACCAGCCGCGGTGCGGGCTATGGCTACACCTTC. Its translation: CATSRGAGYGYTF.

J is TRBJ2-7 and V is TRBV27, with TRBD2 as a possible D gene (5 bases). CDR1 MNHEY and CDR2 SMNVEV come from the germline V gene (reference sequence). This CDR3 spans 15 amino acids. V was trimmed by 6 bases and J by 3 bases, leaving 18 bases between them. The CDR3 spells CASSSPGRAIYEQYF. CDR3 in DNA: TGTGCCAGCAGCTCCCCTGGGAGAGCGATCTACGAGCAGTACTTC.

The chain combines TRBV29-1 with TRBJ2-2; 11 bases fit TRBD1. Germline assignment: CDR1 SQVTM and CDR2 ANQGSEA. The CDR3 spans 13 residues. Unmatched junction bases numbered 8, after V lost 4 bases and J lost 13 bases. The CDR3 nucleotides read TGCAGCGTTGGACGGGGACAGGGGGGTGTGCTGTTTTTT. It specifies CSVGRGQGGVLFF.

The chain carries TRBV5-6 and TRBJ2-7; D unresolved. Germline values: CDR1 SGHDT, CDR2 YYEEEE. This CDR3 is 12 amino acids long. Trimming took 0 bases from V and 4 from J, leaving 5 bases between them. CDR3 loop: CASSLGVYEQYF. The DNA of the CDR3 is TGTGCCAGCAGCTTGGGAGTGTACGAGCAGTACTTC.

This clone was observed a single time. The V gene is TRBV7-9, the J gene TRBJ1-3, with no clear D. CDR3 length: 12 amino acids. The germline V gene has CDR1 SEHNR and CDR2 FQNEAQ (reference sequence). Trimming pared 7 bases from V and 0 bases from J, leaving 4 bases between. As DNA, the CDR3 is TGTGCCAGCAAGCCCTCTGGAAACACCATATATTTT. Translated: CASKPSGNTIYF.